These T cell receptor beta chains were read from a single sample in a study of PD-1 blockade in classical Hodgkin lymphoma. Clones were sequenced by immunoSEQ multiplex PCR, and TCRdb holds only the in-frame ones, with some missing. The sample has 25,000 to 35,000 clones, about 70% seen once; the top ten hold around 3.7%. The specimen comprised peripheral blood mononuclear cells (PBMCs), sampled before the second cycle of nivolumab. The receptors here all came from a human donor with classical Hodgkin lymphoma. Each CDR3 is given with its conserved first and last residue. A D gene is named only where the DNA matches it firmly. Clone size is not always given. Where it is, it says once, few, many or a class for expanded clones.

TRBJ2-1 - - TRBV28 CASSWTGEQFF TGTGCCAGCAGTTGGACGGGCGAGCAGTTCTTC
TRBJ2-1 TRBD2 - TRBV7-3 CASSSSLGLAGAGDYNEQFF TGTGCCAGCAGCTCATCACTCGGACTAGCGGGAGCCGGGGACTACAATGAGCAGTTCTTC
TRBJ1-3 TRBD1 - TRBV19 CATQDREDTIYF TGTGCCACCCAGGACAGGGAAGACACCATATATTTT
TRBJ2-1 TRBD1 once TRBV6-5 CASSYLQGANEQFF TGTGCCAGCAGTTACTTACAGGGGGCAAATGAGCAGTTCTTC
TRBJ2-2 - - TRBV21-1 CASSKASHRDTGELFF TGTGCCAGCAGCAAAGCCAGTCACAGGGACACCGGGGAGCTGTTTTTT
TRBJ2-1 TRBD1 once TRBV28 CASSPDRGHDEQFF TGTGCCAGCAGCCCCGACAGGGGTCATGATGAGCAGTTCTTC
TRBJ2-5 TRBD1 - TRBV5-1 CASSLAGTAPETQYF TGCGCCAGCAGCTTGGCCGGGACAGCCCCAGAGACCCAGTACTTC
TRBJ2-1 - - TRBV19 CASSPSVEQFF TGTGCCAGTAGTCCTAGTGTTGAGCAGTTCTTC
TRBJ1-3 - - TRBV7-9 CASSLPGAGNTIYF TGTGCCAGCAGCTTACCCGGGGCTGGAAACACCATATATTTT
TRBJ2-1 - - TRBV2 CASSRRSGYGSYNEQFF TGTGCCAGCAGTCGCCGGTCGGGGTACGGCTCCTACAATGAGCAGTTCTTC
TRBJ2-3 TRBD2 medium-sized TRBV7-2 CASSLARVGGPGDTQYF TGTGCCAGCAGCTTAGCCAGGGTGGGAGGGCCTGGCGATACGCAGTATTTT
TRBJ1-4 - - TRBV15 CATSRDWVGNEKLFF TGTGCCACCAGCAGAGATTGGGTAGGGAATGAAAAACTGTTTTTT
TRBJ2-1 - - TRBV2 CASSGSYNEQFF TGTGCCAGCAGTGGTTCCTACAATGAGCAGTTCTTC
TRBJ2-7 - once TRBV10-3 CAISEAAPGEQYF TGTGCCATCAGTGAGGCCGCCCCTGGTGAGCAGTACTTC
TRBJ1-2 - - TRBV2 CASSGYGGDGYTF TGTGCCAGCAGCGGGTATGGGGGGGATGGCTACACCTTC
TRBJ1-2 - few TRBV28 CASSLIVEVHTEAYGYTF TGTGCCAGCAGTTTGATTGTAGAGGTTCATACGGAGGCCTATGGCTACACCTTC
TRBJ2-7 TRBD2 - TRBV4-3 CASSGGVRSYEQYF TGCGCCAGCAGCGGGGGGGTAAGGTCCTACGAGCAGTACTTC
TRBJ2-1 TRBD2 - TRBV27 CASSWASGNYNEQFF TGTGCCAGCAGTTGGGCTAGCGGGAACTACAATGAGCAGTTCTTC
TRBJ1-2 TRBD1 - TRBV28 CASRPASGRGLTGYTF TGTGCCAGCAGGCCGGCCTCGGGCAGGGGGCTAACTGGCTACACCTTC
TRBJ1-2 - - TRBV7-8 CASSLEGKGYGYTF TGTGCCAGCAGCCTAGAGGGGAAGGGCTATGGCTACACCTTC
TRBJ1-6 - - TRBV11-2 CASSTGQYNSPLHF TGTGCCAGCAGCACCGGACAGTATAATTCACCCCTCCACTTT
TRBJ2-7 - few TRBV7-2 CASSLVQGLYEQYF TGTGCCAGCAGCTTAGTCCAGGGCCTGTACGAGCAGTACTTC
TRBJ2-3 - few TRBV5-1 CASSLGDFTTDTQYF TGCGCCAGCAGCTTGGGGGATTTCACCACAGATACGCAGTATTTT
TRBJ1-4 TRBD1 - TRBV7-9 CASSPGGEKLFF TGTGCCAGCAGCCCAGGGGGGGAAAAACTGTTTTTT
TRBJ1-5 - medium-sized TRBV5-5 CASSLEDWSAAEPQHF TGTGCCAGCAGCTTGGAAGATTGGTCAGCCGCCGAGCCCCAGCATTTT
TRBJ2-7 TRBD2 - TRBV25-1 CASGTSGKTYEQYF TGTGCCAGCGGGACTAGCGGGAAGACCTACGAGCAGTACTTC
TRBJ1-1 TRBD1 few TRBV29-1 CSYHRTGTEAFF TGCAGCTATCACCGGACAGGGACTGAAGCTTTCTTT
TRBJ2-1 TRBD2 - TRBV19 CASRWGGTRGNEQFF TGTGCCAGTAGATGGGGAGGGACTAGAGGCAATGAGCAGTTCTTC
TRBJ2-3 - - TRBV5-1 CASRKQGGTDTQYF TGCGCCAGCAGGAAACAGGGCGGCACAGATACGCAGTATTTT
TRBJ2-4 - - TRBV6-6 CASNPYLGTAKNIQYF TGTGCCAGCAACCCCTACCTCGGCACAGCCAAAAACATTCAGTACTTC
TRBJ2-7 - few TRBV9 CASSVGGDAYEQYF TGTGCCAGCAGCGTCGGAGGGGATGCCTACGAGCAGTACTTC
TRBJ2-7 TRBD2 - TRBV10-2 CASSVLAGDTSPEQYF TGCGCCAGCAGTGTTCTAGCGGGAGATACCTCCCCGGAGCAGTACTTC
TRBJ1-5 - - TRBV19 CASSSFWEGGYGNQPQHF TGTGCCAGTAGTTCATTCTGGGAGGGGGGTTACGGCAATCAGCCCCAGCATTTT
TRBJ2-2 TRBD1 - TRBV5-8 CASSYDRGLSGELFF TGTGCCAGCAGCTACGACAGGGGGCTCTCCGGGGAGCTGTTTTTT
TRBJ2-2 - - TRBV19 CASSTHYTGELFF TGTGCCAGTAGTACCCATTACACCGGGGAGCTGTTTTTT
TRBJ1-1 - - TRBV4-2 CASTEGETGVF TGTGCCAGTACCGAGGGGGAAACAGGTGTCTTT
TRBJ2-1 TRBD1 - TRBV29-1 CSVEGQGFGEQFF TGCAGCGTTGAAGGACAGGGATTTGGTGAGCAGTTCTTC
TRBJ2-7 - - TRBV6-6 CASRTDSYEQYF TGTGCCAGCCGGACAGACTCCTACGAGCAGTACTTC
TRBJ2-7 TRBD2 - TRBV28 CASSLGGGTYEQYF TGTGCCAGCAGTTTAGGGGGGGGTACCTACGAGCAGTACTTC
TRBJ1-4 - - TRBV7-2 CASSFTGFATNEKLFF TGTGCCAGCAGCTTCACAGGCTTCGCAACTAATGAAAAACTGTTTTTT
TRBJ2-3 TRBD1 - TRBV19 CASSIRRTGSTDTQYF TGTGCCAGTAGTATACGGCGGACAGGGAGCACAGATACGCAGTATTTT
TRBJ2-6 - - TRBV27 CASSSEGAGANVLTF TGTGCCAGCAGTTCTGAGGGTGCTGGGGCCAACGTCCTGACTTTC
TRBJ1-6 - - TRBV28 CASSYDNSYNSPLHF TGTGCCAGCAGTTACGACAACTCCTATAATTCACCCCTCCACTTT
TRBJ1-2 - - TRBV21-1 CASSKEGEHYGYTF TGTGCCAGCAGCAAAGAAGGAGAGCACTATGGCTACACCTTC
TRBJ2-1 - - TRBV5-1 CASSLGPVGNNEQFF TGCGCCAGCAGCTTGGGCCCTGTCGGGAACAATGAGCAGTTCTTC
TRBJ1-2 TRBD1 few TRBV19 CASSPTGHYGYTF TGTGCCAGTAGTCCGACAGGGCACTATGGCTACACCTTC
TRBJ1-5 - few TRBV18 CATTEGNQPQHF TGTGCCACCACGGAGGGGAATCAGCCCCAGCATTTT
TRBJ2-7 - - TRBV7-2 CASSSGPTPYEQYF TGTGCCAGCAGCTCAGGACCTACCCCCTACGAGCAGTACTTC
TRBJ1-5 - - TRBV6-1 CASREQGLGGNQPQHF TGTGCCAGCAGGGAACAGGGCCTTGGTGGCAATCAGCCCCAGCATTTT
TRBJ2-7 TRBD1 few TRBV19 CASSIVIGGLNEQYF TGTGCCAGTAGTATAGTCATAGGGGGCCTCAACGAGCAGTACTTC
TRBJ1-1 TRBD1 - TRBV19 CASKGFDRANTEAFF TGTGCCAGTAAGGGTTTCGACAGGGCAAACACTGAAGCTTTCTTT
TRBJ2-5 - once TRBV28 CASSLLKAEETQYF TGTGCCAGCAGTTTACTGAAGGCGGAAGAGACCCAGTACTTC
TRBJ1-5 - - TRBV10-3 CAISAAQNNQPQHF TGTGCCATCAGTGCAGCACAGAACAATCAGCCCCAGCATTTT
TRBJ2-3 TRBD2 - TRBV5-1 CASMAGLSTDTQYF TGCGCCAGCATGGCGGGACTAAGCACAGATACGCAGTATTTT
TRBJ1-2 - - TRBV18 CASSPLGTGTTSIYGYTF TGTGCCAGCTCACCACTCGGTACGGGGACTACTTCCATCTATGGCTACACCTTC
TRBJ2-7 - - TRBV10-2 CASSTGSYEQYF TGCGCCAGCAGTACGGGTTCCTACGAGCAGTACTTC
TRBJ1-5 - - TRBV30 CAWSVLRGGNQPQHF TGTGCCTGGAGTGTACTTCGGGGGGGCAATCAGCCCCAGCATTTT
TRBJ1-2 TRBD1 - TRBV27 CASSPRRQGAEGYTF TGTGCCAGCAGTCCCCGTCGACAGGGGGCAGAGGGCTACACCTTC
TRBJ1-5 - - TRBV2 CASKKQGTNSNQPQHF TGTGCCAGCAAAAAACAGGGAACTAATAGCAATCAGCCCCAGCATTTT
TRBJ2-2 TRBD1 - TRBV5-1 CASSFQGASNTGELFF TGCGCCAGCAGCTTCCAGGGGGCCTCGAACACCGGGGAGCTGTTTTTT